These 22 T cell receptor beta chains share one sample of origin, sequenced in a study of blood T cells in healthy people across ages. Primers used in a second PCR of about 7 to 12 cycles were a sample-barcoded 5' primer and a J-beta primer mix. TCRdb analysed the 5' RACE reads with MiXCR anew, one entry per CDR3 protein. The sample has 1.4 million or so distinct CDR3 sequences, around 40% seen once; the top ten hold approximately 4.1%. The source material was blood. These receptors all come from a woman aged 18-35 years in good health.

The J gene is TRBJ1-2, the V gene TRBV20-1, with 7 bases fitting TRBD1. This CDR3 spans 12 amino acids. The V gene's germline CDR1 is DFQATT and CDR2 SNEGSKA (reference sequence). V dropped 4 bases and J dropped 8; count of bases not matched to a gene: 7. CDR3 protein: CSAMAGGWGYTF. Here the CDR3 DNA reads TGCAGTGCTATGGCAGGGGGTTGGGGCTACACCTTC.

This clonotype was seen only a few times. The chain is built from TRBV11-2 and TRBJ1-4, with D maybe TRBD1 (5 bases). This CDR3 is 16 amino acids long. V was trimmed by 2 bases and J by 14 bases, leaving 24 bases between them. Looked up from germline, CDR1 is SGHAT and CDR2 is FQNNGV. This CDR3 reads CASSLYEPEQDKSLFF. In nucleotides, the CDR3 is TGTGCCAGCAGCTTATATGAACCTGAGCAGGACAAATCCCTGTTTTTT. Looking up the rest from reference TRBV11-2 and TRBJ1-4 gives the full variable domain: EAGVAQSPRYKIIEKRQSVAFWCNPISGHATLYWYQQILGQGPKLLIQFQNNGVVDDSQLPKDRFSAERLKGVDSTLKIQPAKLEDSAVYLCASSLYEPEQDKSLFFGSGTQLSVL.

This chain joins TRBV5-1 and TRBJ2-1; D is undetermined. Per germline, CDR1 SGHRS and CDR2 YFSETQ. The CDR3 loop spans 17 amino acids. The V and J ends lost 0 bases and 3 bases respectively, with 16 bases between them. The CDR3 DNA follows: TGCGCCAGCAGCTTGGCGCATGCAGCTGGCCGCTACAATGAGCAGTTCTTC. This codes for CASSLAHAAGRYNEQFF.

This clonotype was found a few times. The CDR3 nucleotides read TGTGCCAGTAGGCGCGGGCCAAACCTATCCGAGCAGTACTTC. Translation: CASRRGPNLSEQYF. This chain uses TRBV6-6 with TRBJ2-5, with D possibly being TRBD2 (5 bases). The closer fit of TRBJ2-7 to the DNA end suggests the J call may be wrong. Germline V gives CDR1 MNHNY, CDR2 SVGAGI (reference sequence). CDR3 length equals 14 residues.

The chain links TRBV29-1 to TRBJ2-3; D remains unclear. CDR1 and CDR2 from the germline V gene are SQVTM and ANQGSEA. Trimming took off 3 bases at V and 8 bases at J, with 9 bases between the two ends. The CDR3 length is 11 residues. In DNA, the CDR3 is TGCAGCGTTGATGGAGTCGGTACGCAGTATTTT. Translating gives CSVDGVGTQYF.

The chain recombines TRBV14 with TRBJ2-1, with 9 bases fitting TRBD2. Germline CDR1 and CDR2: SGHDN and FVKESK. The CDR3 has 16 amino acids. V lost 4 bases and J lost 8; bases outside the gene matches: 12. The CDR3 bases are TGTGCCAGCAGCCTCTCGGGACTAGCCAATGAAGATGAGCAGTTCTTC. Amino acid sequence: CASSLSGLANEDEQFF. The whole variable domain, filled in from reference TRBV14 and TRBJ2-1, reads EAGVTQFPSHSVIEKGQTVTLRCDPISGHDNLYWYRRVMGKEIKFLLHFVKESKQDESGMPNNRFLAERTGGTYSTLKVQPAELEDSGVYFCASSLSGLANEDEQFFGPGTRLTVL.

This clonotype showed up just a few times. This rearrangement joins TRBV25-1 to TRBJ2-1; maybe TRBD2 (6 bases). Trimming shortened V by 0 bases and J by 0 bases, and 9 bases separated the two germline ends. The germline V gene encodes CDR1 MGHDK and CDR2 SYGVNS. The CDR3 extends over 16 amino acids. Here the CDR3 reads CASSEYMGGSYNEQFF. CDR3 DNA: TGTGCCAGCAGTGAATATATGGGGGGCTCCTACAATGAGCAGTTCTTC.

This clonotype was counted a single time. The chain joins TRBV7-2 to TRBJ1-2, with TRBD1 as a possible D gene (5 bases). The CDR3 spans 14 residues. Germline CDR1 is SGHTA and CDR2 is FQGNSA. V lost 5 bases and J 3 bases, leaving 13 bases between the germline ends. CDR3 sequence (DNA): TGTGCCAGCAGCCCCGGGCCAGGGCACTATGGCTACACCTTC. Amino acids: CASSPGPGHYGYTF.

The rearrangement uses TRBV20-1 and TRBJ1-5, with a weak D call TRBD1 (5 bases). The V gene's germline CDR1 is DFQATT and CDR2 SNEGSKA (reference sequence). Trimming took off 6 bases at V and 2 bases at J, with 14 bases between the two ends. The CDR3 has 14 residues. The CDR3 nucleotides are TGCAGTGCGCTGGGGACGGAGGGCAATCAGCCCCAGCATTTT. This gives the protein CSALGTEGNQPQHF.

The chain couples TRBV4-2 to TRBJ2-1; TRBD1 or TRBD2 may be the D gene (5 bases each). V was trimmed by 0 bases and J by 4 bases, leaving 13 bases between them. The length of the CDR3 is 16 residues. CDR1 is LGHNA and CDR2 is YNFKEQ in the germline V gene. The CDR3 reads CASSQDRDPLYNEQFF. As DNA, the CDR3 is TGTGCCAGCAGCCAAGACCGGGACCCCTTATACAATGAGCAGTTCTTC.

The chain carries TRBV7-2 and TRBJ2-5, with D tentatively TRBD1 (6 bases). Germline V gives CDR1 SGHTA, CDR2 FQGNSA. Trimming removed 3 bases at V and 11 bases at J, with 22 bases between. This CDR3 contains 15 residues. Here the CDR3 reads CASSFAGVGNNEQYF. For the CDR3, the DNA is TGTGCCAGCAGCTTCGCAGGGGTCGGGAACAATGAGCAGTACTTC.

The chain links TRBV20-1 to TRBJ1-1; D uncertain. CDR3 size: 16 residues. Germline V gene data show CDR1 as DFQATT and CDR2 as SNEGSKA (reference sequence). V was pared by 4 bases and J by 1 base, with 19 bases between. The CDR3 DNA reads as TGCAGTGCTATAATGGACGTATTGTATGAGAACACTGAAGCTTTCTTT. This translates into CSAIMDVLYENTEAFF.

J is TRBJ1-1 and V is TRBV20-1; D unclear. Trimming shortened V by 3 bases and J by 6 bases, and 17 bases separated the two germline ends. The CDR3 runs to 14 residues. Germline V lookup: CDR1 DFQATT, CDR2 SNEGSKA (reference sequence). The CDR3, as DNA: TGCAGTGCTAGCACCGGCTTTGAGGGCGCTGAAGCTTTCTTT. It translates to CSASTGFEGAEAFF.

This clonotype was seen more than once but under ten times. The CDR3 loop reads CASSRQRGTTDTQYF. In nucleotides, the CDR3 is TGCGCCAGCAGCCGCCAGCGGGGGACCACAGATACGCAGTATTTT. The chain carries TRBV4-3 and TRBJ2-3; 8 positions agree with TRBD2. Germline assignment: CDR1 LGHNA and CDR2 YSLEER. This CDR3 has 15 residues. V was clipped by 4 bases and J by 2 bases; unmatched bases: 5.

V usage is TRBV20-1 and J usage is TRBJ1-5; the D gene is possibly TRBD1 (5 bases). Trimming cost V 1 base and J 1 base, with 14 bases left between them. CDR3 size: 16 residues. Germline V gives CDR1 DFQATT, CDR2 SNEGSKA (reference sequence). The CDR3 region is CSARGVTGRSNQPQHF. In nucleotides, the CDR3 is TGCAGTGCTAGAGGGGTCACGGGACGGAGCAATCAGCCCCAGCATTTT.

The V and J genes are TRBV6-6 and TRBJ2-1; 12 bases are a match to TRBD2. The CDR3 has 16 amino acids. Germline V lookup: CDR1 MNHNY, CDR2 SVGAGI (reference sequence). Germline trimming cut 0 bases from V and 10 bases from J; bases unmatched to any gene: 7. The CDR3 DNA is TGTGCCAGCAGTTACTCGGCTAGCGGGAGGGCCAGCGAGCAGTTCTTC. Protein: CASSYSASGRASEQFF.

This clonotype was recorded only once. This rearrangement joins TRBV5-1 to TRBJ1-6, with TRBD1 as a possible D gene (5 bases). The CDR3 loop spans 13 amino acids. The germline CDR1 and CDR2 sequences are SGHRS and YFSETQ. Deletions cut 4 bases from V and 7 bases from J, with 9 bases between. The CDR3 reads CASSRDANSPLHF. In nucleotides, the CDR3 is TGCGCCAGCAGCCGGGACGCCAATTCACCCCTCCACTTT.

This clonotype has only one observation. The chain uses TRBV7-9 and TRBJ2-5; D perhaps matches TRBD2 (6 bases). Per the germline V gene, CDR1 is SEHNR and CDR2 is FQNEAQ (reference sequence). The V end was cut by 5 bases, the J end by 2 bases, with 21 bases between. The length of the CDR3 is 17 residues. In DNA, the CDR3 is TGTGCCAGCAGCGACAAACCCTGGACTATAAAACAAGAGACCCAGTACTTC. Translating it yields CASSDKPWTIKQETQYF.

CDR3 bases: TGCAGCACCCTAGCGGGTCTAAACAATGAGCAGTTCTTC. Its protein is CSTLAGLNNEQFF. The V call is TRBV29-1, the J call TRBJ2-1; 8 bases map to TRBD2. CDR1 is SQVTM and CDR2 is ANQGSEA in the germline V gene. Losses at the gene ends were 8 bases for V and 5 bases for J; bases not matched to a gene: 8. This CDR3 has 13 amino acids.

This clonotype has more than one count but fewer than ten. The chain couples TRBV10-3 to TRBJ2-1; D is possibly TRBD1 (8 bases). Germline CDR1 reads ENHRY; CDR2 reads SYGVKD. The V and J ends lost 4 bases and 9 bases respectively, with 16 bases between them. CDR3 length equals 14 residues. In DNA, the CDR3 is TGTGCCATCAGTGGCAGACAGGGGAGGGGTGAGCAGTTCTTC. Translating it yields CAISGRQGRGEQFF.

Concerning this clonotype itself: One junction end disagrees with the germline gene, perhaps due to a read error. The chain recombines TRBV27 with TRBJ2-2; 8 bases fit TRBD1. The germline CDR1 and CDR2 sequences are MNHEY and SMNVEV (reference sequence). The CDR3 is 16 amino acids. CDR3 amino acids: CTSSPYGQGGTGELFF. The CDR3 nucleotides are TGTACCAGCAGTCCATACGGACAGGGCGGAACCGGGGAGCTGTTTTTT.

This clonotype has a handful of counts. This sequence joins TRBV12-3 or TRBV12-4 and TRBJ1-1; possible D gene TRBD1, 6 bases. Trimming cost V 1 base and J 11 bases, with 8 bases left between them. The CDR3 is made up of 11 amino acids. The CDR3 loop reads CASSLEGGAFF. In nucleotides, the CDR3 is TGTGCCAGCAGTTTAGAAGGGGGGGCTTTCTTT.